The rows below give T cell receptor beta chains drawn from one sample of a study of blood T cells in healthy people across ages. TCRdb reprocessed the 5' RACE reads via MiXCR and lists one record per CDR3 protein. Here the sample spans some 860,000 distinct CDR3 sequences, roughly three fifths being singletons. What was sequenced was blood. The receptors were gathered from a man aged 35 to 55 in good health. The CDR3 runs from the conserved cysteine through the conserved F or W. Each record gives: D gene, V gene, J gene, clone size, CDR3 length, CDR3 protein, CDR3 DNA. The D gene is left open where the match is weak. A row's size may be missing; if present it is once, few, many or a size class.

NA,TRBV6-5,TRBJ2-5,NA,13,CASSRQPQETQYF,TGTGCCAGCAGCAGACAGCCCCAAGAGACCCAGTACTTC
NA,TRBV28,TRBJ1-2,NA,13,CASSRDPVYGYTF,TGTGCCAGCAGCCGAGATCCCGTCTATGGCTACACCTTC
NA,TRBV4-3,TRBJ2-3,NA,13,CASSQDPTDTQYF,TGCGCCAGCAGCCAAGATCCCACAGATACGCAGTATTTT
NA,TRBV11-2,TRBJ2-1,NA,18,CASSLYPIRGSSYNEQFF,TGTGCCAGCAGCTTATACCCAATCAGGGGTTCTTCCTACAATGAGCAGTTCTTC
TRBD2,TRBV20-1,TRBJ2-5,few,16,CSANPGLAGAGETQYF,TGCAGTGCTAATCCGGGACTAGCGGGAGCGGGAGAGACCCAGTACTTC
TRBD2,TRBV6-1,TRBJ2-3,few,18,CASSPVTSGGILADTQYF,TGTGCCAGCAGCCCGGTGACTAGCGGGGGGATTTTAGCAGATACGCAGTATTTT
TRBD2,TRBV3-1,TRBJ2-5,once,15,CASSRLAGSNNEQYF,TGTGCCAGCAGTCGACTAGCGGGGAGTAACAATGAGCAGTACTTC
NA,TRBV4-3,TRBJ2-3,NA,15,CASSQVPGVGDTQYF,TGCGCCAGCAGCCAAGTTCCCGGGGTTGGAGATACGCAGTATTTT
NA,TRBV12-3/TRBV12-4,TRBJ2-3,few,16,CASSPHQDRPTDTQYF,TGTGCCAGCAGCCCTCACCAGGACAGACCCACAGATACGCAGTATTTT
NA,TRBV7-2,TRBJ2-7,NA,15,CASSFQKSSYNEQYF,TGTGCCAGCAGCTTTCAAAAGAGCTCCTACAATGAGCAGTACTTC
NA,TRBV29-1,TRBJ2-2,NA,14,CSVEDSGRTGELFF,TGCAGCGTTGAAGATTCCGGGCGCACCGGGGAGCTGTTTTTT
NA,TRBV4-2,TRBJ2-5,NA,13,CASSRSNVETQYF,TGTGCCAGCAGCCGCTCCAATGTAGAGACCCAGTACTTC
NA,TRBV7-3,TRBJ2-3,NA,16,CASSPGLRQNTDTQYF,TGTGCCAGCAGCCCCGGTTTGAGGCAAAACACAGATACGCAGTATTTT
NA,TRBV6-6,TRBJ2-2,NA,16,CASNQGTYQGPGELFF,TGTGCCAGCAACCAAGGGACGTATCAGGGTCCCGGGGAGCTGTTTTTT
TRBD1,TRBV6-5,TRBJ2-1,NA,13,CASNRGHHNEQFF,TGTGCCAGCAACAGGGGGCATCACAATGAGCAGTTCTTC
TRBD1,TRBV5-1,TRBJ1-2,NA,15,CASSPRQGAVSGYTF,TGCGCCAGCAGCCCTCGACAGGGGGCGGTGTCGGGCTACACCTTC
TRBD2,TRBV28,TRBJ2-3,NA,16,CASSWGTSGSTDTQYF,TGTGCCAGCAGTTGGGGGACTAGCGGGAGCACAGATACGCAGTATTTT
NA,TRBV4-3,TRBJ1-2,NA,16,CASSQDVAVNNYGYTF,TGCGCCAGCAGCCAAGATGTCGCAGTTAATAACTATGGCTACACCTTC
TRBD1,TRBV12-3/TRBV12-4,TRBJ1-4,few,17,CASSVTGEVSPNEKLFF,TGTGCCAGCAGTGTCACAGGGGAGGTTAGCCCTAATGAAAAACTGTTTTTT
TRBD2,TRBV29-1,TRBJ2-3,NA,14,CSVDLAGQPDTQYF,TGCAGCGTTGACCTAGCGGGACAGCCAGATACGCAGTATTTT
TRBD2,TRBV7-8,TRBJ2-3,NA,18,CASSLKGLAGGSTDTQYF,TGTGCCAGCAGCTTAAAGGGACTAGCGGGAGGAAGCACAGATACGCAGTATTTT
NA,TRBV27,TRBJ1-2,few,13,CASRIIGGAGYTF,TGTGCCAGCCGCATCATCGGGGGGGCCGGCTACACCTTC
NA,TRBV29-1,TRBJ2-2,few,15,CSVATGEGLPGELFF,TGCAGCGTTGCAACAGGAGAAGGTCTACCGGGGGAGCTGTTTTTT
NA,TRBV4-3,TRBJ2-5,NA,15,CASSQDTRRQETQYF,TGCGCCAGCAGCCAAGATACGCGTCGCCAAGAGACCCAGTACTTC
TRBD1,TRBV24-1,TRBJ2-6,NA,19,CATSDNPGQGNWGANVLTF,TGTGCCACCAGTGATAATCCGGGACAGGGGAATTGGGGGGCCAACGTCCTGACTTTC
NA,TRBV20-1,TRBJ2-3,NA,13,CSARGESTDTQYF,TGCAGTGCCAGGGGGGAGAGCACAGATACGCAGTATTTT
NA,TRBV29-1,TRBJ2-2,NA,16,CSVEDPGLAPTGELFF,TGCAGCGTTGAAGATCCGGGCTTAGCACCGACCGGGGAGCTGTTTTTT
NA,TRBV13,TRBJ2-3,NA,14,CASRPRVWTDTQYF,TGTGCCAGCAGACCCAGGGTGTGGACAGATACGCAGTATTTT
TRBD2,TRBV12-3/TRBV12-4,TRBJ2-3,NA,15,CASSLGGGNTDTQYF,TGTGCCAGCAGCTTAGGCGGGGGGAACACAGATACGCAGTATTTT
NA,TRBV20-1,TRBJ2-1,NA,15,CSARGRGLANNEQFF,TGCAGTGCTAGAGGGCGGGGACTGGCGAACAATGAGCAGTTCTTC
NA,TRBV28,TRBJ2-5,NA,14,CASSLFGTVGTQYF,TGTGCCAGCAGTTTATTCGGGACGGTCGGGACCCAGTACTTC
NA,TRBV15,TRBJ2-3,NA,14,CATSSWVTTDTQYF,TGTGCCACCAGCAGCTGGGTTACCACAGATACGCAGTATTTT
NA,TRBV6-2/TRBV6-3,TRBJ1-5,NA,14,CASEGSHSNQPQHF,TGTGCCAGCGAGGGTTCCCATAGCAATCAGCCCCAGCATTTT
TRBD2,TRBV15,TRBJ2-1,NA,13,CATRRAGYNEQFF,TGTGCCACAAGACGAGCGGGATACAATGAGCAGTTCTTC
NA,TRBV20-1,TRBJ2-7,NA,13,CSARGTVGYEQYF,TGCAGTGCTAGAGGGACAGTAGGCTACGAGCAGTACTTC
NA,TRBV28,TRBJ2-7,NA,12,CASGNKDYEQYF,TGTGCCAGCGGTAACAAGGACTACGAGCAGTACTTC
NA,TRBV7-9,TRBJ2-5,few,13,CASTFPGQETQYF,TGTGCCAGCACTTTCCCCGGGCAAGAGACCCAGTACTTC
TRBD2,TRBV5-6,TRBJ2-3,NA,18,CASSSLLSGEMSTDTQYF,TGTGCCAGCAGCTCCCTTCTTAGCGGGGAAATGAGCACAGATACGCAGTATTTT
NA,TRBV3-1,TRBJ2-2,NA,14,CASSLPSVTGELFF,TGTGCCAGCAGTCTCCCGTCCGTCACCGGGGAGCTGTTTTTT
NA,TRBV29-1,TRBJ2-1,NA,14,CSEEAGTVYNEQFF,TGCAGCGAAGAAGCCGGGACGGTATACAATGAGCAGTTCTTC
NA,TRBV7-2,TRBJ2-7,NA,15,CASSRPGKAHYEQYF,TGTGCCAGCAGCCGTCCGGGGAAGGCCCACTACGAGCAGTACTTC
TRBD1,TRBV29-1,TRBJ1-1,few,12,CSVGQLNTEAFF,TGCAGCGTGGGACAGTTGAATACTGAAGCTTTCTTT
NA,TRBV21-1,TRBJ2-7,NA,13,CASSKKWKAEQYF,TGTGCCAGCAGCAAAAAATGGAAGGCAGAGCAGTACTTC
NA,TRBV5-1,TRBJ2-1,NA,14,CASSLARGENEQFF,TGCGCCAGCAGCTTGGCCAGAGGGGAGAATGAGCAGTTCTTC
NA,TRBV20-1,TRBJ2-5,NA,12,CSATERRETQYF,TGCAGTGCAACTGAAAGAAGAGAGACCCAGTACTTC
NA,TRBV14,TRBJ1-2,NA,17,CASSQEQGILDRYGYTF,TGTGCCAGCAGCCAAGAGCAGGGGATCTTGGATCGTTATGGCTACACCTTC
TRBD2,TRBV4-1,TRBJ2-3,NA,18,CASSQRLAGGGSTDTQYF,TGCGCCAGCAGCCAACGACTAGCGGGAGGGGGGAGCACAGATACGCAGTATTTT
TRBD2,TRBV20-1,TRBJ2-1,few,17,CSARKAGGDASYNEQFF,TGCAGTGCTAGAAAAGCGGGAGGGGATGCCTCCTACAATGAGCAGTTCTTC
TRBD1,TRBV27,TRBJ2-7,few,14,CASSFGTGKYEQYF,TGTGCCAGCAGTTTCGGGACAGGGAAATACGAGCAGTACTTC
TRBD1,TRBV4-2,TRBJ2-5,few,15,CASSSDRASWETQYF,TGTGCCAGCAGCTCGGACAGGGCGAGTTGGGAGACCCAGTACTTC
NA,TRBV7-2,TRBJ2-3,NA,13,CASSLVTGNTQYF,TGTGCCAGCAGCTTAGTGACGGGGAATACGCAGTATTTT